This T cell receptor beta chain came from a study of graft-versus-host responses after intestinal transplantation. Findings and caveats of the study: GvH clones turned up in recipient marrow; some had shown up first in ileum or blood.

The CDR3 totals 19 residues. J gave up 4 bases and V 0 bases, and 12 bases lay outside the gene matches. The germline CDR1 and CDR2 sequences are SGHDT and YYEEEE. The assay was immunoSEQ multiplex PCR, and TCRdb's table has in-frame clones only and misses some. The table records around 26,000 clones, roughly 78% of them present only once. As to this clone: The target antigen is unknown.

The material sequenced was unstimulated CD8+ T cells sorted from spleen or lymph node cells, taken before transplant. This sequence originates from a human donor who was the organ donor for an intestinal transplant. V is TRBV5-6 and J is TRBJ2-1; 11 nucleotides agree with TRBD2. The CDR3 DNA reads as TGTGCCAGCAGCTTGGCCCTAGCGGGGGGTCAAGCTACTTACAATGAGCAGTTCTTC. Translated: CASSLALAGGQATYNEQFF.